The clone carrying this TCR beta chain has just one count. The method was immunoSEQ multiplex PCR; TCRdb's version includes in-frame clones alone and lacks a portion of them. The sample carries about 45,000 clones, about 90% recorded once. This record belongs to a study of blood T cell repertoires in COVID-19. This CDR3 is 15 amino acids long. Germline V gives CDR1 SGDLS, CDR2 YYNGEE. V was clipped by 1 base and J by 2 bases, with 11 bases between them. Sequenced material: peripheral blood. The sequence came from a human donor in a cohort sampled during active COVID-19. This sequence joins TRBV9 and TRBJ2-3, with D perhaps TRBD2 (7 bases). The CDR3 coding sequence is TGTGCCAGCAGCGTAAACGGGGGGCCCACAGATACGCAGTATTTT. Amino acids: CASSVNGGPTDTQYF.